One and the same sample provided the 28 T cell receptor beta chains below, sequenced in a study of blood T cell repertoires in COVID-19 (dated by TCRdb to the early 2020s). The method behind the library was the immunoSEQ multiplex PCR assay. Here the immuneACCESS table is served through TCRdb, limited to in-frame sequences with V and J called. Missing clones are a known gap in these copies; in checked studies unresolved V genes cover under half, and the rest lacks a known reason. This sample has 80,000 to 100,000 clones in its table, and about 80% of those were observed once. Jointly, the top ten make up 10% of the sample. Sequencing was carried out using peripheral blood. These receptors all come from an older woman with acute or convalescent COVID-19.

This sequence joins TRBV19 and TRBJ2-7; TRBD2 might be the D (5 bases). Germline CDR1 LNHDA, CDR2 SQIVND (reference sequence). This CDR3 comprises 15 residues. The V end lost 3 bases, the J end lost 3 bases, and 15 bases lay between the germline ends. CDR3 region: CASSMGDIIIYEQYF. CDR3 DNA: TGTGCCAGTAGTATGGGAGATATTATTATCTACGAGCAGTACTTC.

The CDR3 DNA sequence: TGTGCCAGCAGTTACTCATTAGCGGCTCCCTACGAGCAGTACTTC. It yields the protein CASSYSLAAPYEQYF. The chain combines TRBV6-6 with TRBJ2-7, with D possibly being TRBD2 (6 bases). The germline V gene encodes CDR1 MNHNY and CDR2 SVGAGI (reference sequence). The CDR3 is 15 amino acids. V was clipped by 0 bases and J by 2 bases, with 11 bases between them.

The V call is TRBV20-1, the J call TRBJ2-3; possibly TRBD1 for D (5 bases). Deletions cut 2 bases from V and 8 bases from J, with 8 bases between. The germline gives CDR1 DFQATT, CDR2 SNEGSKA (reference sequence). This CDR3 contains 11 residues. CDR3 in DNA: TGCAGTGCTAGATATAGGGGTACGCAGTATTTT. Translating it yields CSARYRGTQYF.

This clone was observed a single time. The chain links TRBV29-1 to TRBJ1-4, with 10 bases fitting TRBD1. CDR3 length: 15 residues. The V gene's germline CDR1 is SQVTM and CDR2 ANQGSEA. V lost 4 bases and J lost 7; bases outside the gene matches: 9. CDR3 coding DNA: TGCAGCGTTGCCTCAGGACAGGGGGGATTTGAAAAACTGTTTTTT. It specifies CSVASGQGGFEKLFF.

This clone was counted once. The chain uses TRBV5-1 and TRBJ2-7, with D possibly being TRBD1 (5 bases). V was cut by 1 base and J by 1 base, with 15 bases left in between. There are 16 residues in the CDR3. Per the germline V gene, CDR1 is SGHRS and CDR2 is YFSETQ. CDR3 loop: CASSLLTGVTSYEQYF. In DNA form, the CDR3 reads TGCGCCAGCAGCTTGCTTACAGGAGTTACTTCCTACGAGCAGTACTTC. The variable domain in full, completed from reference TRBV5-1 and TRBJ2-7, reads KAGVTQTPRYLIKTRGQQVTLSCSPISGHRSVSWYQQTPGQGLQFLFEYFSETQRNKGNFPGRFSGRQFSNSRSEMNVSTLELGDSALYLCASSLLTGVTSYEQYFGPGTRLTVT.

This chain connects TRBV11-2 to TRBJ2-1; 11 bases agree with TRBD2. This CDR3 comprises 14 residues. J gave up 10 bases and V 1 base, and 3 bases lay outside the gene matches. The germline V gene encodes CDR1 SGHAT and CDR2 FQNNGV. The CDR3 region has the DNA TGTGCCAGCAGCTTAGTTAGCGGGAGGGGAGAGCAGTTCTTC. Protein product: CASSLVSGRGEQFF. The whole variable domain, remainder taken from reference TRBV11-2 and TRBJ2-1, is EAGVAQSPRYKIIEKRQSVAFWCNPISGHATLYWYQQILGQGPKLLIQFQNNGVVDDSQLPKDRFSAERLKGVDSTLKIQPAKLEDSAVYLCASSLVSGRGEQFFGPGTRLTVL.

The rearrangement joins TRBV9 to TRBJ2-1, with D possibly TRBD2 on 6 matching bases. The length of the CDR3 is 14 residues. Germline V gene data show CDR1 as SGDLS and CDR2 as YYNGEE. V gave up 6 bases and J gave up 0 bases, with 10 bases separating them. The CDR3 bases are TGTGCCAGCAACGGGGGAATCTCCTACAATGAGCAGTTCTTC. This gives the protein CASNGGISYNEQFF.

V gene TRBV9 combines with J gene TRBJ2-3; 8 bases fit TRBD2. The CDR3 spans 16 residues. J was trimmed by 2 bases and V by 4 bases; bases with no gene match: 9. Germline lookup yields CDR1 SGDLS and CDR2 YYNGEE. Written as DNA, the CDR3 is TGTGCCAGCAGCCCCCGGGAGGGGAGCTTCACAGATACGCAGTATTTT. Translation: CASSPREGSFTDTQYF. Combining the CDR3 with reference TRBV9 and TRBJ2-3 gives the whole variable domain DSGVTQTPKHLITATGQRVTLRCSPRSGDLSVYWYQQSLDQGLQFLIQYYNGEERAKGNILERFSAQQFPDLHSELNLSSLELGDSALYFCASSPREGSFTDTQYFGPGTRLTVL.

The CDR3 here is CASSLGGGVRTNEKLFF. The CDR3 nucleotides read TGTGCCAGCAGCTTAGGAGGGGGCGTAAGAACTAATGAAAAACTGTTTTTT. This chain joins TRBV11-2 and TRBJ1-4, with 7 bases fitting TRBD1. Germline assignment: CDR1 SGHAT and CDR2 FQNNGV. This CDR3 has 17 amino acids. V dropped 1 base and J dropped 1; count of bases not matched to a gene: 6.

The gene calls are TRBV7-2 and TRBJ2-7; 7 nucleotides align to TRBD1. The CDR3 covers 15 residues. The trim removed 5 bases at V and 0 bases at J, leaving 7 bases unmatched. Germline V gene sequence: CDR1 SGHTA, CDR2 FQGNSA. CDR3 residues: CASSVTGERSYEQYF. In DNA form, the CDR3 reads TGTGCCAGCAGCGTCACAGGGGAACGCTCCTACGAGCAGTACTTC.

This clone came up a few times. This rearrangement joins TRBV9 to TRBJ1-2; 8 bases are shared with TRBD1. V was pared by 4 bases and J by 5 bases, with 10 bases of the junction left unmatched. The CDR3 length is 15 residues. From germline, CDR1 is SGDLS and CDR2 YYNGEE. The CDR3 nucleotides are TGTGCCAGCAGCCCGGGACAGGTCCCTTGGTATGGCTACACCTTC. This sequence encodes CASSPGQVPWYGYTF.

The V and J genes are TRBV9 and TRBJ1-1, with TRBD1 identical over 7 bases. Germline V gene sequence: CDR1 SGDLS, CDR2 YYNGEE. The CDR3 runs to 13 residues. V gave up 4 bases and J gave up 4 bases; unmatched junction bases: 4. The CDR3 sequence: CASSKDRVTEAFF. The CDR3 DNA reads TGTGCCAGCAGCAAAGACAGGGTCACTGAAGCTTTCTTT.

Concerning this clone itself: This sample includes further DNA sequences coding for the same CDR3. V is TRBV24-1 and J is TRBJ1-5, with a possible D match to TRBD1 (6 bases). The CDR3 sequence is 14 residues long. Per germline, CDR1 KGHDR and CDR2 SFDVKD. Trimming removed 3 bases at V and 4 bases at J, with 9 bases between. The CDR3 region has the DNA TGTGCCACCAGTGATCTGGACAGTAATCAGCCCCAGCATTTT. Amino acid sequence: CATSDLDSNQPQHF.

This chain joins TRBV24-1 and TRBJ2-3, with D possibly TRBD2 on 7 matching bases. V was trimmed by 9 bases and J by 3 bases, leaving 9 bases between them. CDR3 length: 12 amino acids. Per the germline V gene, CDR1 is KGHDR and CDR2 is SFDVKD. CDR3 residues: CATAGATDTQYF. The CDR3 nucleotides read TGTGCCACCGCGGGGGCGACAGATACGCAGTATTTT.

V is TRBV19 and J is TRBJ1-5; no definite D call. Trimming removed 1 base at V and 3 bases at J, with 7 bases between. The CDR3 sequence is 14 residues long. Germline CDR1 and CDR2: LNHDA and SQIVND (reference sequence). DNA of the CDR3: TGTGCCAGTAGTATAGGCTTAGACAATCAGCCCCAGCATTTT. Its protein product is CASSIGLDNQPQHF.

CDR3 in amino acids: CASSDRLAGTGELFF. In nucleotides, the CDR3 is TGTGCCAGCAGCGATAGGCTAGCGGGTACCGGGGAGCTGTTTTTT. The chain carries TRBV2 and TRBJ2-2; 8 bases map to TRBD2. Germline trimming cut 6 bases from V and 5 bases from J; bases unmatched to any gene: 8. From germline, CDR1 is SNHLY and CDR2 FYNNEI. The CDR3 covers 15 residues.

V and J are TRBV4-3 and TRBJ1-5; no clear D. This CDR3 has 13 amino acids. The germline CDR1 and CDR2 sequences are LGHNA and YSLEER. The V and J ends lost 5 bases and 6 bases respectively, with 11 bases between them. The CDR3 coding sequence is TGCGCCAGCAGCAAGGACGGGAGTCAGCCCCAGCATTTT. It specifies CASSKDGSQPQHF.

The rearrangement links TRBV29-1 to TRBJ2-5; 7 bases line up with TRBD1. J gave up 2 bases and V 3 bases, and 9 bases lay outside the gene matches. Germline V lookup: CDR1 SQVTM, CDR2 ANQGSEA. CDR3 length equals 15 residues. The CDR3 coding sequence is TGCAGCGTTGAGTATACGACAGGGAGACAAGAGACCCAGTACTTC. As protein: CSVEYTTGRQETQYF.

The chain couples TRBV28 to TRBJ1-4; D gene unclear. Looked up from germline, CDR1 is MDHEN and CDR2 is SYDVKM. The CDR3 length is 11 residues. The ends were cut back, 6 bases at V and 7 bases at J, with 6 bases in the middle. Here the CDR3 reads CASSSSEKLFF. The CDR3 DNA follows: TGTGCCAGCAGCTCCAGTGAAAAACTGTTTTTT.

V gene TRBV25-1 combines with J gene TRBJ1-4; 9 bases are shared with TRBD1. V was clipped by 4 bases and J by 4 bases; unmatched bases: 7. CDR1 and CDR2 (germline): MGHDK, SYGVNS. This CDR3 comprises 16 residues. This CDR3 is CASSVPRTGVNEKLFF. The DNA for the CDR3 is TGTGCCAGCAGTGTGCCAAGGACAGGGGTTAATGAAAAACTGTTTTTT.

The chain carries TRBV5-1 and TRBJ1-4; D gene unclear. Germline V gene lookup returns CDR1 SGHRS and CDR2 YFSETQ. CDR3 length equals 13 residues. Trimming left V 4 bases short and J 7 bases short, with 11 bases between. CDR3 in DNA: TGCGCCAGCAGCGTTGAAAGGAGTGAAAAACTGTTTTTT. Translating it yields CASSVERSEKLFF. Using reference TRBV5-1 and TRBJ1-4 for the parts outside the CDR3, the full variable domain is KAGVTQTPRYLIKTRGQQVTLSCSPISGHRSVSWYQQTPGQGLQFLFEYFSETQRNKGNFPGRFSGRQFSNSRSEMNVSTLELGDSALYLCASSVERSEKLFFGSGTQLSVL.

The V call is TRBV6-2 or TRBV6-3, the J call TRBJ2-7; 8 bases map to TRBD1. CDR3 length: 16 amino acids. Germline values: CDR1 MNHEY, CDR2 SVGEGT. Trimming took 2 bases from V and 5 from J; bases not matched to a gene: 11. CDR3 loop: CASSYTRQGWVNEQYF. The CDR3 coding sequence is TGTGCCAGCAGTTACACCCGACAGGGGTGGGTCAACGAGCAGTACTTC.

The chain joins TRBV7-3 to TRBJ2-3, with TRBD2 identical over 9 bases. Germline V gene sequence: CDR1 SGHTA, CDR2 FQGTGA. The CDR3 extends over 14 amino acids. V was pared by 4 bases and J by 6 bases, with 5 bases of the junction left unmatched. The CDR3 nucleotides are TGTGCCAGCAGCTCGCGGGGGGGCCGGGATACGCAGTATTTT. It yields the protein CASSSRGGRDTQYF. The entire variable domain, with the rest obtained from reference TRBV7-3 and TRBJ2-3, is as follows: GAGVSQTPSNKVTEKGKYVELRCDPISGHTALYWYRQSLGQGPEFLIYFQGTGAADDSGLPNDRFFAVRPEGSVSTLKIQRTERGDSAVYLCASSSRGGRDTQYFGPGTRLTVL.

The chain employs TRBV2 and TRBJ1-4; no definite D call. The germline V gene encodes CDR1 SNHLY and CDR2 FYNNEI. This CDR3 spans 15 amino acids. Trimming pared 7 bases from V and 0 bases from J, leaving 12 bases between. DNA for the CDR3: TGTGCCAGCAATGACGTCGGTGCAACTAATGAAAAACTGTTTTTT. It translates to CASNDVGATNEKLFF.

This clone turned up a few times. In DNA, the CDR3 is TGTGCCAGCAGCCCGGCCGGACAGTCGTCCGTGAATGAGCAGTTCTTC. This sequence encodes CASSPAGQSSVNEQFF. The chain carries TRBV13 and TRBJ2-1, with D possibly being TRBD1 (6 bases). Per germline, CDR1 PRHDT and CDR2 FYEKMQ (reference sequence). Trimming removed 5 bases at V and 7 bases at J, with 21 bases between. The length of the CDR3 is 16 residues.

This chain uses TRBV19 with TRBJ1-6; D gene uncertain. This CDR3 spans 14 amino acids. Trimming took 10 bases from V and 8 from J, leaving 18 bases between them. Germline CDR1 is LNHDA and CDR2 is SQIVND (reference sequence). This CDR3 is CATRKWLADSPLHF. CDR3 coding DNA: TGTGCCACTCGAAAATGGCTGGCGGATTCACCCCTCCACTTT.

This clone has a single count. This rearrangement joins TRBV29-1 to TRBJ1-1; a weak D match, TRBD1 (6 bases). CDR3 size: 13 residues. The ends were cut back, 6 bases at V and 2 bases at J, with 13 bases in the middle. Germline loops: CDR1 SQVTM, CDR2 ANQGSEA. The CDR3 DNA is TGCAGCGTAGAACAGGGCTCCAACACTGAAGCTTTCTTT. Its protein is CSVEQGSNTEAFF.

The chain links TRBV5-1 to TRBJ2-1; 7 bases fit TRBD1. Trimming cost V 1 base and J 1 base; bases outside gene matches: 5. CDR3 length equals 16 residues. CDR1 is SGHRS, CDR2 YFSETQ, per germline. This CDR3 is CASSLIAGGSYNEQFF. In DNA form, the CDR3 reads TGCGCCAGCAGCTTGATAGCAGGGGGATCCTACAATGAGCAGTTCTTC.